This TCR beta chain was sequenced during a study of T-cell reconstitution after alpha-beta-depleted transplantation in children. The TCRbeta library was prepared with unique molecular identifiers. TCRdb analysed the PCR reads with MiXCR anew, one entry per CDR3 protein. The table records about 250,000 distinct CDR3 sequences, 20% to 30% of them present only once. This clonotype was observed a few times. V lost 2 bases and J lost 4, with 11 bases in between. In germline, CDR1 is SNHLY, CDR2 FYNNEI. The CDR3 contains 14 residues. Sequencing was performed on PBMCs, mostly from graft donor cells, taken 360 days after TCRalphabeta/CD19-depleted stem cell transplant. The V and J genes are TRBV2 and TRBJ1-2; D ambiguous. The receptor was isolated from a female patient aged 2-15 years who had a stem cell transplant for congenital amegakaryocytic thrombocytopenia, so the T cells may come from the graft donor. The DNA of the CDR3 is TGTGCCAGCAGTGAAAGGGCGGGGATCTATGGCTACACCTTC. Amino acid sequence: CASSERAGIYGYTF.